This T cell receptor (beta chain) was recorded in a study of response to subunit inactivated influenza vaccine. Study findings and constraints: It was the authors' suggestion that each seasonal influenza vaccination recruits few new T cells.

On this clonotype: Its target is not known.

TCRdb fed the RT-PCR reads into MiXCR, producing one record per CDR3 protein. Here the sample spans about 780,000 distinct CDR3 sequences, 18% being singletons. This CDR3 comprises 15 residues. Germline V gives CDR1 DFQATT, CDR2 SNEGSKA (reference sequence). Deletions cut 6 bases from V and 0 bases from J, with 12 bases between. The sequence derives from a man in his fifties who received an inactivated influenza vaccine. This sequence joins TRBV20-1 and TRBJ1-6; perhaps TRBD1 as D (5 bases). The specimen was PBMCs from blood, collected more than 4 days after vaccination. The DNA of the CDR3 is TGCAGTGCCGAGCAGGGTAGCTCCTATAATTCACCCCTCCACTTT. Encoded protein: CSAEQGSSYNSPLHF.